This TCR beta chain appears in the sequencing data of a study of beta chain features in type 1 diabetes. Overall study findings and caveats: The study found moderately but significantly shorter TCRB CDR3s in all four CD4+ subsets of Type 1 diabetes patients.

This clone came up a few times. What it binds is not known. Germline values: CDR1 SQVTM, CDR2 ANQGSEA. The length of the CDR3 is 13 residues. The V end lost 3 bases, the J end lost 3 bases, and 11 bases lay between the germline ends. The study reverse transcribed the entire isolated RNA, so it sequenced expressed TCRB transcripts. Samples of naive, central memory and regulatory T cells yielded a mean of around 3.5 million reads. The method was immunoSEQ multiplex PCR; TCRdb's version includes in-frame clones alone and lacks a portion of them. The table lists 250,000 to 350,000 clones, about 14% of them singletons.

The chain links TRBV29-1 to TRBJ2-5; D not resolved. This receptor was taken from a man in his thirties or forties in good health. Sample: central memory CD4+ T cells from blood. The CDR3 loop reads CSVDRQRKETQYF. Here the CDR3 DNA reads TGCAGCGTTGATAGGCAGAGAAAAGAGACCCAGTACTTC. The entire variable domain, with the rest obtained from reference TRBV29-1 and TRBJ2-5, is as follows: SAVISQKPSRDICQRGTSLTIQCQVDSQVTMMFWYRQQPGQSLTLIATANQGSEATYESGFVIDKFPISRPNLTFSTLTVSNMSPEDSSIYLCSVDRQRKETQYFGPGTRLLVL.